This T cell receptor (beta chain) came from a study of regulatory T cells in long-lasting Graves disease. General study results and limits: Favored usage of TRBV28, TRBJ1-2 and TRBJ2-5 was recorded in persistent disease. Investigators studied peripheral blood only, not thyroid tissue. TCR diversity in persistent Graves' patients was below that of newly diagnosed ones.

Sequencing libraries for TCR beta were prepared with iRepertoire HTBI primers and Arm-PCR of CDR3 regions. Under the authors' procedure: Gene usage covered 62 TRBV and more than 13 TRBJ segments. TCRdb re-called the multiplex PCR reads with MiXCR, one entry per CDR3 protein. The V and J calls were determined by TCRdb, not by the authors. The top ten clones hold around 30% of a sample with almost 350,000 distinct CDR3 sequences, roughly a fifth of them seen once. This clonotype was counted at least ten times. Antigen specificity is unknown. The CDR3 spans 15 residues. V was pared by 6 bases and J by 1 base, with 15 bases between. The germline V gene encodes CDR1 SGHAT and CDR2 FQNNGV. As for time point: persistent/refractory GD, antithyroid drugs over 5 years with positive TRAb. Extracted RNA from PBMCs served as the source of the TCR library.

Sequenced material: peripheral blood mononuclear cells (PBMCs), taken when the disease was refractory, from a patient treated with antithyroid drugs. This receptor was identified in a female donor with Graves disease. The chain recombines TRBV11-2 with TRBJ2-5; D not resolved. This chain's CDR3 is CASSRPARSQETQYF. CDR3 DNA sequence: TGTGCCAGCAGTCGCCCCGCGAGATCCCAAGAGACCCAGTACTTC.